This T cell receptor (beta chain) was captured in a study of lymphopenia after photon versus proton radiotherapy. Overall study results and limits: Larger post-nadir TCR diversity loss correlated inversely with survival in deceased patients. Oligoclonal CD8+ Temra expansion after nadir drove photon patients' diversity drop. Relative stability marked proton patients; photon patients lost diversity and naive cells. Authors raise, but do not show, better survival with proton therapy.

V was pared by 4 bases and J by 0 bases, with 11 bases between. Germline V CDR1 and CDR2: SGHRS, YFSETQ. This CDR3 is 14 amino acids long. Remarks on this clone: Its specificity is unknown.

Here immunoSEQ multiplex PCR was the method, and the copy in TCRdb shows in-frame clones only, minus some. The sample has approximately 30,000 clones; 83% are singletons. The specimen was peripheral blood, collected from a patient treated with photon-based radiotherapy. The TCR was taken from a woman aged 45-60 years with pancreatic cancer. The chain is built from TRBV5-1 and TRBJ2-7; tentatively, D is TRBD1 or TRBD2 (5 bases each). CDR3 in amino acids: CASSPIGTSYEQYF. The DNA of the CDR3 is TGCGCCAGCAGCCCGATCGGGACCTCCTACGAGCAGTACTTC.